The 18 T cell receptor beta chains listed next were all sequenced from one sample in a study of CD8+ T cells in alopecia areata. Treatment noted: oral pan-JAK inhibitor, 5-10 mg twice daily. Reverse transcribed after extraction, RNA yielded cDNA as the sequencing template. The table came from immunoSEQ multiplex PCR; TCRdb's copy has only in-frame clones and leaves some out. The profile shows some 180,000 clones, approximately 50% of them singletons. Material: CD8+ T cells sorted from blood, obtained around week 54, from a patient treated with tofacitinib. These receptors all stem from a human donor with alopecia areata.

This clone has only a few counts. The V gene is TRBV18, the J gene TRBJ2-5; D remains unclear. Germline CDR1 is KGHSH and CDR2 is LQKENI. The V and J ends lost 1 base and 0 bases respectively, with 6 bases between them. The CDR3 is 14 amino acids. CDR3 bases: TGTGCCAGCTCACCACGTCTAGACCAAGAGACCCAGTACTTC. This codes for CASSPRLDQETQYF.

The chain links TRBV7-9 to TRBJ2-1; the match to TRBD2 covers 10 bases. Germline V CDR1 and CDR2: SEHNR, FQNEAQ (reference sequence). The CDR3 has 15 amino acids. V shed 2 bases and J 7 bases; nucleotides not matched to a gene: 5. The CDR3 nucleotides read TGTGCCAGCAGCTTATCTAGCGGGGGCTTGAATGAGCAGTTCTTC. Amino acids: CASSLSSGGLNEQFF.

The chain couples TRBV19 to TRBJ2-3; 7 bases are a match to TRBD1. The CDR3 is 16 residues long. The germline V gene encodes CDR1 LNHDA and CDR2 SQIVND (reference sequence). V lost 9 bases and J lost 1; bases outside the gene matches: 13. The chain's CDR3 is CASHTAQGSGTDTQYF. In nucleotides, the CDR3 is TGTGCCAGCCACACCGCACAGGGGTCAGGCACAGATACGCAGTATTTT.

The rearrangement joins TRBV7-9 to TRBJ1-2; D is ambiguous. Trimming removed 5 bases from V and 8 bases from J, with 21 bases in between. The V gene's germline CDR1 is SEHNR and CDR2 FQNEAQ (reference sequence). The CDR3 contains 15 residues. CDR3 residues: CASSLARSLLQGYTF. The DNA for the CDR3 is TGTGCCAGCAGCCTGGCCCGCAGTCTCCTACAGGGCTACACCTTC.

CDR3 bases: TGTGCCAGCAGTTTATCGGAGGGCAGGAGGAGCTCCTACGAGCAGTACTTC. Translation: CASSLSEGRRSSYEQYF. The V and J genes are TRBV27 and TRBJ2-7; a possible D gene is TRBD2 (6 bases). The CDR3 has 17 residues. Germline V CDR1 and CDR2: MNHEY, SMNVEV (reference sequence). V lost 0 bases and J lost 0, with 15 bases in between.

The genes are TRBV2 and TRBJ1-2; TRBD1 matches at 9 bases. The CDR3 length is 11 residues. Trimming at V came to 9 bases and at J to 7 bases, leaving 3 bases not matched to a gene. In germline, CDR1 is SNHLY, CDR2 FYNNEI. CDR3 nucleotides: TGTGCCAGTACAGGGGGCCGTGGCTACACCTTC. This sequence encodes CASTGGRGYTF.

The chain has TRBV29-1 and TRBJ2-7, with 7 bases matching TRBD1. The trim removed 8 bases at V and 3 bases at J, leaving 10 bases unmatched. CDR1 SQVTM and CDR2 ANQGSEA come from the germline V gene. The CDR3 extends over 13 amino acids. This chain's CDR3 is CSFRDSHNYEQYF. CDR3 bases: TGCAGCTTCCGGGACAGCCACAACTACGAGCAGTACTTC.

The sample holds a few counts of this clone. The chain has TRBV18 and TRBJ2-1; 9 bases are a match to TRBD1. There are 16 residues in the CDR3. Germline CDR1 is KGHSH and CDR2 is LQKENI. V lost 3 bases to trimming and J lost 6 bases; unmatched junction nucleotides: 9. The CDR3 here is CASSPGGQGMTNEQFF. The DNA for the CDR3 is TGTGCCAGCTCACCTGGCGGACAGGGGATGACCAATGAGCAGTTCTTC.

This sequence joins TRBV27 and TRBJ2-2; either TRBD1 or TRBD2 may fit D (5 bases each). The germline V and J ends were trimmed by 6 bases and 6 bases, with 14 bases remaining between them. CDR1 and CDR2 (germline): MNHEY, SMNVEV (reference sequence). The CDR3 totals 14 residues. In DNA form, the CDR3 reads TGTGCCAGCAGCAAATTAATGGGGGCCGGGGAGCTGTTTTTT. Residues: CASSKLMGAGELFF.

For this clone: It may be a read error: a sequence one base away is much more abundant. The sample holds other DNA sequences that translate to the same CDR3. This chain joins TRBV19 and TRBJ1-5; the D gene is possibly TRBD1 (6 bases). Germline V gene data show CDR1 as LNHDA and CDR2 as SQIVND (reference sequence). Trimming pared 2 bases from V and 3 bases from J, leaving 8 bases between. The CDR3 has 14 residues. The CDR3 sequence is CASSIRDNNQPQHF. CDR3 bases: TGTGCCAGTAGTATAAGGGACAACAATCAGCCCCAGCATTTT.

This clone was observed a few times. This chain links TRBV4-1 with TRBJ1-3, with unresolved D. This CDR3 comprises 12 residues. The V end lost 4 bases, the J end lost 3 bases, and 4 bases lay between the germline ends. The germline V gene encodes CDR1 MGHRA and CDR2 YSYEKL. CDR3 sequence: CASSRNGNTIYF. CDR3 DNA sequence: TGCGCCAGCAGCCGTAATGGAAACACCATATATTTT.

The chain carries TRBV6-5 and TRBJ2-1; 8 nucleotides line up with TRBD1. The length of the CDR3 is 12 residues. The junction had 5 bases not matched to a gene; V was cut back by 6 bases and J by 10 bases. The germline V gene has CDR1 MNHEY and CDR2 SVGAGI. Here the CDR3 DNA reads TGTGCCAGCAGAGGACAGGGTCGAGAGCAGTTCTTC. Amino acids: CASRGQGREQFF.

This rearrangement joins TRBV4-3 to TRBJ1-2; 11 bases are a match to TRBD1. V lost 1 base and J lost 0; bases outside the gene matches: 4. The CDR3 consists of 17 residues. Germline V gene lookup returns CDR1 LGHNA and CDR2 YSLEER. In DNA, the CDR3 is TGCGCCAGCAGCCAAGTAGGGACAGGGGGTCCTAACTATGGCTACACCTTC. It encodes CASSQVGTGGPNYGYTF.

This clone appeared a few times. This sequence joins TRBV5-6 and TRBJ2-1; D possibly corresponds to TRBD1 (6 bases). Trimming shortened V by 4 bases and J by 6 bases, and 20 bases separated the two germline ends. Germline V lookup: CDR1 SGHDT, CDR2 YYEEEE. The CDR3 is made up of 16 amino acids. The CDR3 reads CASSIRPGQGLNEQFF. The CDR3 region has the DNA TGTGCCAGCAGCATTAGACCGGGACAAGGACTCAATGAGCAGTTCTTC.

V and J are TRBV9 and TRBJ2-5, with 9 nucleotides matching TRBD1. This CDR3 comprises 14 residues. Losses at the gene ends were 4 bases for V and 4 bases for J; bases not matched to a gene: 5. Germline loops: CDR1 SGDLS, CDR2 YYNGEE. The CDR3, as DNA: TGTGCCAGCAGCTTGACAGGGGGAGTAGAGACCCAGTACTTC. Its protein product is CASSLTGGVETQYF.

The chain employs TRBV9 and TRBJ1-1; the match to TRBD1 covers 7 bases. The CDR3 contains 16 residues. J gave up 0 bases and V 3 bases, and 8 bases lay outside the gene matches. Germline V gene data show CDR1 as SGDLS and CDR2 as YYNGEE. In nucleotides, the CDR3 is TGTGCCAGCAGCGCCCGGGACAGCGAGATGAACACTGAAGCTTTCTTT. It specifies CASSARDSEMNTEAFF. The full variable domain, completed using reference TRBV9 and TRBJ1-1, is DSGVTQTPKHLITATGQRVTLRCSPRSGDLSVYWYQQSLDQGLQFLIQYYNGEERAKGNILERFSAQQFPDLHSELNLSSLELGDSALYFCASSARDSEMNTEAFFGQGTRLTVV.

In its sample, this clone was seen a few times. V gene TRBV29-1 combines with J gene TRBJ2-1; TRBD2 matches at 7 bases. Germline V gene lookup returns CDR1 SQVTM and CDR2 ANQGSEA. V was pared by 2 bases and J by 5 bases, with 9 bases of the junction left unmatched. The length of the CDR3 is 15 residues. This chain's CDR3 is CSVEPWTSPNNEQFF. The CDR3 region has the DNA TGCAGCGTTGAACCATGGACTAGTCCCAACAATGAGCAGTTCTTC.

This clone was detected only once. This CDR3 reads CASSSGQGARQPQHF. The CDR3 DNA reads TGTGCCAGCAGTTCGGGACAGGGGGCTCGTCAGCCCCAGCATTTT. This chain links TRBV27 with TRBJ1-5; 12 nucleotides line up with TRBD1. Germline CDR1 reads MNHEY; CDR2 reads SMNVEV (reference sequence). J lost 6 bases, V lost 4 bases, and 4 bases had no gene match. The CDR3 is 15 amino acids.